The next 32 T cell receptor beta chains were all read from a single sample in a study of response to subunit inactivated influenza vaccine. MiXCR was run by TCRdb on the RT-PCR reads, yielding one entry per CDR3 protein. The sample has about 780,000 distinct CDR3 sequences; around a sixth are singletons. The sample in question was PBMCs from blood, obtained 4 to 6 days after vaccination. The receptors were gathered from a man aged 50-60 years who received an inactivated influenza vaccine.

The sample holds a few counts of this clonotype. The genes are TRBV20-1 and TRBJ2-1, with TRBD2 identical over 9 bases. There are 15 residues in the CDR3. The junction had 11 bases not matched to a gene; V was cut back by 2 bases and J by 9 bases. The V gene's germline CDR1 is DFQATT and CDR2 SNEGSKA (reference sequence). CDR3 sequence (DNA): TGCAGTGCTAGACAACCGGGACTAGCTTTTGGTGAGCAGTTCTTC. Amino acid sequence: CSARQPGLAFGEQFF.

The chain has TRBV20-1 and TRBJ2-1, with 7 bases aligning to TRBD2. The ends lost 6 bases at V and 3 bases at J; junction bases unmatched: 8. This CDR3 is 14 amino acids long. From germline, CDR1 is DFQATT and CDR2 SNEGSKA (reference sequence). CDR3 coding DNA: TGCAGTGCGGGGGACTACCGGGACTACAATGAGCAGTTCTTC. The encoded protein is CSAGDYRDYNEQFF.

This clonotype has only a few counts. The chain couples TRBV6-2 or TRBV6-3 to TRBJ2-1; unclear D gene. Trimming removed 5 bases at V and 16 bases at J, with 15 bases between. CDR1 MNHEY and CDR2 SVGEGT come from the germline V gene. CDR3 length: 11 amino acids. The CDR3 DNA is TGTGCCAGCAGTGGGTTGGAATCAGGATTCTTC. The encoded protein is CASSGLESGFF.

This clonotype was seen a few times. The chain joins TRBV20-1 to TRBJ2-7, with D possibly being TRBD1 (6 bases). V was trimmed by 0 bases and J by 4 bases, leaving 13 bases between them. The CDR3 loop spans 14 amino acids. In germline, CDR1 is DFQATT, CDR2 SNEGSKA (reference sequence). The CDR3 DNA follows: TGCAGTGCTAGAGATCGCAACAGGGTGTACGAGCAGTACTTC. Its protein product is CSARDRNRVYEQYF.

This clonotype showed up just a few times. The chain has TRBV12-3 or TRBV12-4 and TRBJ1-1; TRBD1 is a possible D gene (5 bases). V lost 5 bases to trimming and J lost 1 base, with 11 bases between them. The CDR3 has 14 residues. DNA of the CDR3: TGTGCCAGCAGTGCGGCCGGGGGGAACACTGAAGCTTTCTTT. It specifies CASSAAGGNTEAFF.

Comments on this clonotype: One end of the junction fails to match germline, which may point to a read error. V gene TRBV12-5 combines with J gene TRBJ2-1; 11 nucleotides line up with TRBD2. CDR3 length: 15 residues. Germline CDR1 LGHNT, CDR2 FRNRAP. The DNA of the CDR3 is TGTGCTAGTGGGGCTAGCGGGGGGCTGTACAATGAGCAGATCTTC. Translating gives CASGASGGLYNEQIF.

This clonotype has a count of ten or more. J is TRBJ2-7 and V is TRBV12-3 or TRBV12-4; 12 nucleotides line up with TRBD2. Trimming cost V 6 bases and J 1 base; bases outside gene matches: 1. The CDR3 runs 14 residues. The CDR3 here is CASRTSGGSYEQYF. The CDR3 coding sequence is TGTGCCAGCAGAACTAGCGGGGGGTCCTACGAGCAGTACTTC.

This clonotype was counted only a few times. Here the CDR3 DNA reads TGTGCCAGCAGCGCTCAGTACATAGCCAAAAACATTCAGTACTTC. Translating it yields CASSAQYIAKNIQYF. J is TRBJ2-4 and V is TRBV12-3 or TRBV12-4; D uncertain. The germline V and J ends were trimmed by 6 bases and 0 bases, with 12 bases remaining between them. The CDR3 length is 15 residues.

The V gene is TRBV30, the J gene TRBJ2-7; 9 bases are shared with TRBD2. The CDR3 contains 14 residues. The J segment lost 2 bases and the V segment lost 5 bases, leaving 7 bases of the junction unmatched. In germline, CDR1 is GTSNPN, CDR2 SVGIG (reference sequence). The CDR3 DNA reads TGTGCCTGGGCTAGCGGGAACGGCCCCTACGAGCAGTACTTC. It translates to CAWASGNGPYEQYF.

The CDR3 sequence: CAIALAGTDTQYF. For the CDR3, the DNA is TGTGCCATAGCCCTGGCGGGGACAGATACGCAGTATTTT. V and J are TRBV10-3 and TRBJ2-3; possibly TRBD2 for D (6 bases). V was clipped by 9 bases and J by 3 bases, with 13 bases between them. CDR3 length equals 13 residues. Per germline, CDR1 ENHRY and CDR2 SYGVKD.

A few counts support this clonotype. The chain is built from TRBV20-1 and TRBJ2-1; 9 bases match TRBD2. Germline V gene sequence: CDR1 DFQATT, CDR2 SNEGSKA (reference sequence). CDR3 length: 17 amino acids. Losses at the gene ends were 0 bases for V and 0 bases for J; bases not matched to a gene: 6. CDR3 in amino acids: CSARDGSGRFSYNEQFF. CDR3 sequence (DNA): TGCAGTGCTAGAGATGGTAGCGGGAGATTCTCCTACAATGAGCAGTTCTTC.

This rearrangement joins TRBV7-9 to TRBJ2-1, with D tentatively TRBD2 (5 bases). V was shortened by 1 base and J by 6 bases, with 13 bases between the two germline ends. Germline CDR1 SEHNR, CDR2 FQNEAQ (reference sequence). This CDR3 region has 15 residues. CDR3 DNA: TGTGCCAGCAGCTTAGGGGGAGACCGAGGCAATGAGCAGTTCTTC. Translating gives CASSLGGDRGNEQFF.

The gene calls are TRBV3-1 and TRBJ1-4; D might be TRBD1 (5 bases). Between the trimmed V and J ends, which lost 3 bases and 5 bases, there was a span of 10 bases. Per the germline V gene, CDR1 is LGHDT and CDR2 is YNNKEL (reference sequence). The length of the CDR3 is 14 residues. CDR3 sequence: CASSHRVHNEKLFF. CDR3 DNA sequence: TGTGCCAGCAGCCACAGGGTTCACAATGAAAAACTGTTTTTT.

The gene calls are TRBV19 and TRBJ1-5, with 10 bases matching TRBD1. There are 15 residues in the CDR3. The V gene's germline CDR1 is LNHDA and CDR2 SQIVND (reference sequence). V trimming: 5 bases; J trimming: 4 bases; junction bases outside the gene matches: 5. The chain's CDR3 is CASSAPGQGNQPQHF. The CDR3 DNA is TGTGCCAGTAGTGCACCGGGACAGGGGAATCAGCCCCAGCATTTT.

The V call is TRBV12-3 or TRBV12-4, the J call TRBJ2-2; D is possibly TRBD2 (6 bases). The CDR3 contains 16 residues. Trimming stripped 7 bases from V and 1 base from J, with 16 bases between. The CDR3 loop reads CASKAARGGNTGELFF. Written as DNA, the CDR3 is TGTGCCAGCAAGGCGGCGCGGGGAGGGAACACCGGGGAGCTGTTTTTT.

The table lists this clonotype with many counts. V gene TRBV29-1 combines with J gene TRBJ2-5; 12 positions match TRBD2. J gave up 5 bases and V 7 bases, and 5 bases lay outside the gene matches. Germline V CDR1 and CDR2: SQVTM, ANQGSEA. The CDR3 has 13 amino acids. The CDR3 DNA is TGCAGCGCCCTAGCGGGGGGGCTGGAGACCCAGTACTTC. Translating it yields CSALAGGLETQYF. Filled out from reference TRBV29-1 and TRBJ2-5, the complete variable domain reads SAVISQKPSRDICQRGTSLTIQCQVDSQVTMMFWYRQQPGQSLTLIATANQGSEATYESGFVIDKFPISRPNLTFSTLTVSNMSPEDSSIYLCSALAGGLETQYFGPGTRLLVL.

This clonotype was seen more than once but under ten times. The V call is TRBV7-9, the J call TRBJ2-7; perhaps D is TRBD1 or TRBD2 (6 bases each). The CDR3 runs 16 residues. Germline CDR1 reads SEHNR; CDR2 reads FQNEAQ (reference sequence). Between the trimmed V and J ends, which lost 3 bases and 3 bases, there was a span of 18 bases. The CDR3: CASSLGGTVGLYEQYF. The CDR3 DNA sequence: TGTGCCAGCAGCTTGGGGGGCACAGTCGGACTCTACGAGCAGTACTTC.

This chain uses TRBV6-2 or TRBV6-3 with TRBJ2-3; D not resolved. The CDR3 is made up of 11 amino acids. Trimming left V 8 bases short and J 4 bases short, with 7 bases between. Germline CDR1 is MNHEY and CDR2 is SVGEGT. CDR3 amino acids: CASAVADTQYF. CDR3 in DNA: TGTGCCAGCGCCGTGGCAGATACGCAGTATTTT.

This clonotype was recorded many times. In DNA, the CDR3 is TGTGCCAGCAGTTTTGAGAGCTCCTACGAGCAGTACTTC. Translating gives CASSFESSYEQYF. This rearrangement joins TRBV12-3 or TRBV12-4 to TRBJ2-7; D gene ambiguous. This CDR3 spans 13 amino acids. Trimming took off 3 bases at V and 0 bases at J, with 6 bases between the two ends.

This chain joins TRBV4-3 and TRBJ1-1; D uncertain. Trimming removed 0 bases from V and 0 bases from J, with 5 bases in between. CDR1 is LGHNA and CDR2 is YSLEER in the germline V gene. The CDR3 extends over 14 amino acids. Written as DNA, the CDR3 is TGCGCCAGCAGCCAAGATCAGTTGAACACTGAAGCTTTCTTT. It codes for CASSQDQLNTEAFF.

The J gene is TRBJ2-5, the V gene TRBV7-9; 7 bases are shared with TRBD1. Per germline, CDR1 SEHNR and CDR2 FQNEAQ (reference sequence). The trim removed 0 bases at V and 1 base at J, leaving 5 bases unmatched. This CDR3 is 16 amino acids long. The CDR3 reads CASSLAGTAIQETQYF. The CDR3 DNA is TGTGCCAGCAGCTTAGCCGGGACAGCGATCCAAGAGACCCAGTACTTC.

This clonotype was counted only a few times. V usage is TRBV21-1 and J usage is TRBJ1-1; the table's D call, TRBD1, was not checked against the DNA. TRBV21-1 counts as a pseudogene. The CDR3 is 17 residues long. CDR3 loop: CASSNQGGSRMNTEAFF. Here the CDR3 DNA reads TGTGCCAGCAGCAATCAAGGGGGGTCTCGGATGAACACTGAAGCTTTCTTT.

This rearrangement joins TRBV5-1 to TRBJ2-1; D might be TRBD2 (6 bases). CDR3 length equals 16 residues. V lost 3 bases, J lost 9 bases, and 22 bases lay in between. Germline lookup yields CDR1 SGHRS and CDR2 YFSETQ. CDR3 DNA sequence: TGCGCCAGCAGCTCCACCGGGACTCGGTCCGGGGGTGAGCAGTTCTTC. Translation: CASSSTGTRSGGEQFF.

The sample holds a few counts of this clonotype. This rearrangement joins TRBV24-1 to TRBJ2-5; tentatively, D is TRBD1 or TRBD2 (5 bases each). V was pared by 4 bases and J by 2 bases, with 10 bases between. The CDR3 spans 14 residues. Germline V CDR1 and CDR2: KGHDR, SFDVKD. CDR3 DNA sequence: TGTGCCACCAGTGAAACGGGGCTACAAGAGACCCAGTACTTC. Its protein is CATSETGLQETQYF.

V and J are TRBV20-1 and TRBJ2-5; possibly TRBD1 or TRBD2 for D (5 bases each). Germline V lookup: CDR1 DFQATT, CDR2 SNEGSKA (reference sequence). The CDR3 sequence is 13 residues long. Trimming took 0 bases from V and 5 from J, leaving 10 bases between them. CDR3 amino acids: CSAREPGRETQYF. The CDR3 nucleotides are TGCAGTGCTAGAGAGCCGGGGCGGGAGACCCAGTACTTC.

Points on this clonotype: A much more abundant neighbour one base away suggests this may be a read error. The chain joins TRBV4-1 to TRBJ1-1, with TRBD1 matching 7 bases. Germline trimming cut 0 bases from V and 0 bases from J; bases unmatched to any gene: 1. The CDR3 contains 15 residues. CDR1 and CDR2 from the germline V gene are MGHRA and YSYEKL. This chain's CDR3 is CASSQEGQVNTEAFF. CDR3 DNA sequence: TGCGCCAGCAGCCAAGAAGGACAGGTGAACACTGAAGCTTTCTTT.

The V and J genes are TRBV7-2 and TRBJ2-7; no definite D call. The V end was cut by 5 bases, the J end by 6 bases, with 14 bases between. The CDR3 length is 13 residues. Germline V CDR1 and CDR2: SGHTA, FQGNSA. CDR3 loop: CASSEAPLLEQYF. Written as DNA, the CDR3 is TGTGCCAGCAGCGAGGCGCCCCTCCTCGAGCAGTACTTC.

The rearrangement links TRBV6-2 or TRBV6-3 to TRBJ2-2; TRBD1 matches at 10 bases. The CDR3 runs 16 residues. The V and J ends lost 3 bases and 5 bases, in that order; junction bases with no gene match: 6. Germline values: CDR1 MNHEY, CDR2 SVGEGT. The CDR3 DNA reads TGTGCCAGCAGTTATCCGGGACAGGGGAATACCGGGGAGCTGTTTTTT. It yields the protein CASSYPGQGNTGELFF.

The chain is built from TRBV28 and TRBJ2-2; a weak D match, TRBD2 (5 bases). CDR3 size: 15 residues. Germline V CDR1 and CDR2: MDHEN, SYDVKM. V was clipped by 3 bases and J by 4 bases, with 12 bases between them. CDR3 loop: CASSFPSRGTGELFF. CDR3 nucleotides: TGTGCCAGCAGTTTTCCTTCTCGGGGCACCGGGGAGCTGTTTTTT.

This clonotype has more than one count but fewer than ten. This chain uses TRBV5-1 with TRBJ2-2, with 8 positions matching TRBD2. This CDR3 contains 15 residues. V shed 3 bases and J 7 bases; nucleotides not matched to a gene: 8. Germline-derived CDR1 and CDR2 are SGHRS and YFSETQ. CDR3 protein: CASSSGLDLGGELFF. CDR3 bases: TGCGCCAGCAGCTCGGGACTAGACCTCGGCGGGGAGCTGTTTTTT.

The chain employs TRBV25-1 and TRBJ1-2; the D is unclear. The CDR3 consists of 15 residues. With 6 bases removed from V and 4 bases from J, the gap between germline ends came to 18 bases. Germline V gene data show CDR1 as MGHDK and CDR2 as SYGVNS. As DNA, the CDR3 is TGTGCCAGCAGGAAGACTATACAGCTTGGCTATGGCTACACCTTC. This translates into CASRKTIQLGYGYTF.

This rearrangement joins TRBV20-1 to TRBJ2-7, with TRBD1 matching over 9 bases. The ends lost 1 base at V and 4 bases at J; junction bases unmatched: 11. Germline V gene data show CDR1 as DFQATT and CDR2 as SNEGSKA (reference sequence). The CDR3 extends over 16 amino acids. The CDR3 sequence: CSARAHGQGSRYEQYF. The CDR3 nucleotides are TGCAGTGCTAGAGCCCATGGACAGGGGAGCAGGTACGAGCAGTACTTC.